The 29 T cell receptor beta chains in this list originate from one sample, sequenced in a study of tumor-infiltrating lymphocytes in primary liver carcinoma. Unsorted whole blood yielded the blood RNA, and germline DNA was also extracted. TCR beta cDNA came from roughly 0.45 ug total RNA, primed with a constant-region primer. Three-round nested multiplex PCR performed with slightly modified ARM-PCR produced the TCR beta libraries. For approximately 11 cycles apiece, the opening two PCR rounds ran with TRBV1-TRBV30 forward primers and a C-beta reverse primer. Each CDR3 protein gets one entry after TCRdb re-called the multiplex PCR reads with MiXCR. This sample has 310,000 or so distinct CDR3 sequences, with roughly three fifths found just once. Sequenced input: peripheral blood. The receptor set was obtained from a young woman with primary liver carcinoma and hepatitis B virus infection.

Concerning this clonotype: A much more abundant neighbour one base away suggests this may be a read error. The rearrangement uses TRBV12-3 or TRBV12-4 and TRBJ2-1; 10 nucleotides align to TRBD2. The CDR3 consists of 15 residues. The CDR3 nucleotides read TGTGCCAGCAATTTACGTAGCGGGAGGCACAATGAGCAGTTCTTC. Its protein product is CASNLRSGRHNEQFF.

In its sample, this clonotype was seen once. The conserved closing phenylalanine or tryptophan is absent in this CDR3, likely reflecting a read error. The chain links TRBV19 to TRBJ2-5, with no clear D. The CDR3 totals 16 residues. In germline, CDR1 is LNHDA, CDR2 SQIVND (reference sequence). Trimming cost V 3 bases and J 1 base, with 15 bases left between them. CDR3 DNA sequence: TGTGCCAGTAGTATTATCACCCGACGGGTCCAAGAGACCCAGTACCTC. Translating gives CASSIITRRVQETQYL.

This chain links TRBV10-2 with TRBJ2-7, with 7 nucleotides matching TRBD2. The V and J ends lost 4 bases and 0 bases, in that order; junction bases with no gene match: 6. The CDR3 loop spans 15 amino acids. Germline values: CDR1 WSHSY, CDR2 SAAADI. CDR3 loop: CASSVQRDGSYEQYF. CDR3 DNA sequence: TGCGCCAGCAGTGTTCAGCGGGATGGCTCCTACGAGCAGTACTTC.

A word on this clonotype: This CDR3 is missing its conserved last phenylalanine or tryptophan, likely due to a read error. V gene TRBV28 combines with J gene TRBJ2-7, with D maybe TRBD2 (7 bases). Germline CDR1 reads MDHEN; CDR2 reads SYDVKM. The CDR3 extends over 13 amino acids. CDR3: CASSRRGAYKQYL. Here the CDR3 DNA reads TGTGCCAGCAGTCGTCGGGGGGCCTACAAGCAGTACTTA.

A word on this clonotype: The junction does not match germline at one end; this may be a read error. The chain uses TRBV5-6 and TRBJ1-2, with a weak D call TRBD1 (6 bases). The CDR3 loop spans 13 amino acids. From germline, CDR1 is SGHDT and CDR2 YYEEEE. Written as DNA, the CDR3 is TGTACCAGCAGCCTAGGGGGAACAGGAGGCTACACCTTC. This sequence encodes CTSSLGGTGGYTF.

As for this clonotype: A much larger clone lies a single base off, so this may be a read error. The chain combines TRBV6-2 or TRBV6-3 with TRBJ2-4; D possibly corresponds to TRBD1 (6 bases). The germline V and J ends were trimmed by 0 bases and 15 bases, with 21 bases remaining between them. Germline CDR1 is MNHEY and CDR2 is SVGEGT. This CDR3 contains 15 residues. The CDR3 DNA reads TGTGCCAGCAGTTACTCATCGCAGGGGCCCGTATCTCGGTACTTC. Translation gives CASSYSSQGPVSRYF.

The chain employs TRBV9 and TRBJ2-3, with TRBD2 matching 7 bases. The CDR3 is 14 residues long. The germline gives CDR1 SGDLS, CDR2 YYNGEE. V lost 2 bases, J lost 4 bases, and 4 bases stayed unmatched. The CDR3, as DNA: TGTGCCAGCAGCGTCAGCGGGATGCCAGATACGCAGTATTTT. This translates into CASSVSGMPDTQYF.

This clonotype was found a few times. The genes are TRBV6-1 and TRBJ2-5, with D unclear. The CDR3 has 13 residues. The germline CDR1 and CDR2 sequences are MNHNS and SASEGT. With 6 bases removed from V and 5 bases from J, the gap between germline ends came to 13 bases. This CDR3 reads CASSPGPHETQYF. CDR3 bases: TGTGCCAGCAGCCCCGGCCCCCACGAGACCCAGTACTTC.

This clonotype has only one observation. Compared with germline, one end of the junction differs, possibly owing to a read error. This chain connects TRBV4-3 to TRBJ2-5; TRBD2 is a possible D gene (5 bases). The CDR3 runs to 13 residues. Germline CDR1 is LGHNA and CDR2 is YSLEER. The CDR3 DNA is TGCGCCAGCCGCCCGGACTCACAAGAGCCCCAGTACTTC. Amino acid sequence: CASRPDSQEPQYF.

This clonotype was counted ten times or more. The chain employs TRBV6-2 or TRBV6-3 and TRBJ1-1, with D possibly matching TRBD1 (6 bases). Germline-derived CDR1 and CDR2 are MNHEY and SVGEGT. There are 13 residues in the CDR3. Trimming shortened V by 6 bases and J by 2 bases, and 10 bases separated the two germline ends. CDR3 region: CASRPQGNTEAFF. CDR3 DNA: TGTGCCAGCAGACCACAGGGCAACACTGAAGCTTTCTTT.

About this clonotype itself: One end of the junction fails to match germline, which may point to a read error. The chain is built from TRBV6-6 and TRBJ1-1; D not resolved. The germline V gene encodes CDR1 MNHNY and CDR2 SVGAGI (reference sequence). The CDR3 sequence is 13 residues long. Written as DNA, the CDR3 is TGTGCCAGCAGACCCGATCGGAACACTGATGCTTTCTTT. This codes for CASRPDRNTDAFF.

This chain uses TRBV12-3 or TRBV12-4 with TRBJ2-1; the match to TRBD1 covers 7 bases. CDR3 length: 14 residues. V was pared by 5 bases and J by 10 bases, with 11 bases of the junction left unmatched. CDR3 amino acids: CASSPNPTGSEQFF. DNA of the CDR3: TGTGCCAGCAGTCCCAACCCGACAGGGTCCGAGCAGTTCTTC.

This clonotype was found a few times. A read error is possible here, since a much larger clone lies one base away. The rearrangement links TRBV29-1 to TRBJ2-1; D unresolved. V lost 5 bases to trimming and J lost 12 bases, with 14 bases between them. The CDR3 extends over 11 amino acids. Germline loops: CDR1 SQVTM, CDR2 ANQGSEA. CDR3 region: CSVIEAPGQFF. The CDR3 DNA reads as TGCAGCGTTATTGAAGCCCCGGGGCAGTTCTTC.

The chain couples TRBV6-5 to TRBJ2-7; 8 bases map to TRBD2. CDR1 MNHEY and CDR2 SVGAGI come from the germline V gene. The CDR3 sequence is 15 residues long. V lost 0 bases and J lost 2; bases outside the gene matches: 3. CDR3 sequence reads: CASSYSNSGTYEQYF. CDR3 coding DNA: TGTGCCAGCAGTTACTCAAATAGCGGGACCTACGAGCAGTACTTC.

A note on this clonotype: With a much larger clone just one base away, this may be a read error. V and J are TRBV28 and TRBJ2-5, with a possible D match to TRBD2 (6 bases). Germline CDR1 is MDHEN and CDR2 is SYDVKM. This CDR3 is built from 12 residues. CDR3 nucleotides: TGTGCCAGCAGTTCCCCTCGGGAGACCCGGTACTTC. Protein sequence: CASSSPRETRYF.

The sample holds many counts of this clonotype. The chain couples TRBV5-6 to TRBJ2-5; TRBD1 might be the D (5 bases). Germline CDR1 reads SGHDT; CDR2 reads YYEEEE. The CDR3 has 13 amino acids. V was trimmed by 2 bases and J by 7 bases, leaving 12 bases between them. The CDR3 DNA reads as TGTGCCAGCAGCTTATGGGGCTCAGGGACCCAGTACTTC. Protein sequence: CASSLWGSGTQYF.

The rearrangement links TRBV7-3 to TRBJ2-1; 7 bases are a match to TRBD2. The CDR3 has 16 residues. The trim removed 6 bases at V and 6 bases at J, leaving 14 bases unmatched. The germline gives CDR1 SGHTA, CDR2 FQGTGA. As DNA, the CDR3 is TGTGCCAGCAGGACCTCGGGCGGGAGTACGGGCAATGAGCAGTTCTTC. Its protein is CASRTSGGSTGNEQFF.

This chain joins TRBV28 and TRBJ1-5; 8 bases match TRBD1. The ends lost 6 bases at V and 5 bases at J; junction bases unmatched: 3. CDR3 length: 13 residues. Germline CDR1 reads MDHEN; CDR2 reads SYDVKM. CDR3 in DNA: TGTGCCAGCAGCGGGACAGGTTATCAGCCCCAGCATTTT. This translates into CASSGTGYQPQHF.

The gene calls are TRBV6-1 and TRBJ2-7; maybe TRBD1 (5 bases). In germline, CDR1 is MNHNS, CDR2 SASEGT. V was pared by 5 bases and J by 1 base, with 15 bases between. This CDR3 contains 15 residues. Here the CDR3 DNA reads TGTGCCAGCAGTTACCCGCTGACAGTATCCTACGAGCAGTACTTC. It yields the protein CASSYPLTVSYEQYF.

Concerning this clonotype itself: Because the CDR3 is missing its conserved closing phenylalanine or tryptophan, this is likely a read error. V and J are TRBV11-2 and TRBJ2-1; 12 bases are shared with TRBD2. The junction had 6 bases not matched to a gene; V was cut back by 1 base and J by 8 bases. This CDR3 has 16 residues. Per germline, CDR1 SGHAT and CDR2 FQNNGV. CDR3 in amino acids: CASSLGASGRAYEQFY. The CDR3 bases are TGTGCCAGCAGCTTAGGGGCTAGCGGGAGGGCTTATGAGCAGTTCTAC.

The chain recombines TRBV6-1 with TRBJ1-5; D is undetermined. CDR3 length equals 13 residues. The V and J ends lost 6 bases and 4 bases respectively, with 10 bases between them. Germline-derived CDR1 and CDR2 are MNHNS and SASEGT. The CDR3 DNA reads as TGTGCCAGCAGCACAAGGGATAATCAGCCCCAGCATTTT. Protein product: CASSTRDNQPQHF.

This clonotype turned up a few times. J is TRBJ1-4 and V is TRBV28, with a weak D call TRBD1 (5 bases). The ends were cut back, 6 bases at V and 1 base at J, with 9 bases in the middle. This CDR3 contains 14 residues. The germline gives CDR1 MDHEN, CDR2 SYDVKM. CDR3 region: CASRTDRTNEKLFF. CDR3 in DNA: TGTGCCAGCAGGACAGACAGAACTAATGAAAAACTGTTTTTT.

Comments on this clonotype: The germline gene is not matched at one end of the junction; a read error may be the cause. The V and J genes are TRBV7-9 and TRBJ2-7; TRBD1 is a possible D gene (6 bases). The CDR3 has 13 amino acids. Germline values: CDR1 SEHNR, CDR2 FQNEAQ (reference sequence). The CDR3 region has the DNA TGTGCCGGCAGCTCAGGGGACTCCTACGAGCAGTACTTC. Amino acids: CAGSSGDSYEQYF. Combining the CDR3 with reference TRBV7-9 and TRBJ2-7 gives the whole variable domain DTGVSQNPRHKITKRGQNVTFRCDPISEHNRLYWYRQTLGQGPEFLTYFQNEAQLEKSRLLSDRFSAERPKGSFSTLEIQRTEQGDSAMYLCAGSSGDSYEQYFGPGTRLTVT.

This clonotype was counted ten times or more. The genes are TRBV4-1 and TRBJ2-1; 7 nucleotides align to TRBD2. The germline CDR1 and CDR2 sequences are MGHRA and YSYEKL. Trimming removed 2 bases from V and 10 bases from J; junction bases left unmatched: 5. The CDR3 length is 13 residues. The CDR3 here is CASSQPGLPEQFF. The CDR3 DNA reads as TGCGCCAGCAGCCAACCGGGACTACCGGAGCAGTTCTTC.

The chain recombines TRBV12-3 or TRBV12-4 with TRBJ2-4; maybe TRBD1 (5 bases). The V and J ends lost 9 bases and 5 bases respectively, with 26 bases between them. This CDR3 spans 17 amino acids. The CDR3 reads CARSKGIGRDGENIQYF. The CDR3 coding sequence is TGTGCCAGAAGTAAGGGGATAGGGCGCGATGGGGAAAACATTCAGTACTTC.

J is TRBJ2-1 and V is TRBV5-1; 10 bases are a match to TRBD2. After removal of 2 bases from V and 2 bases from J, the junction contained 10 bases not matched to a gene. The germline V gene encodes CDR1 SGHRS and CDR2 YFSETQ. The CDR3 totals 18 residues. The CDR3 is CASSLLAASGSPYNEQFF. The CDR3, as DNA: TGCGCCAGCAGCTTATTAGCGGCTAGCGGGAGCCCCTACAATGAGCAGTTCTTC.

Note on this clonotype: A read error is possible here, since a much larger clone lies one base away. It is likely a read error, because the conserved phenylalanine at the end of the CDR3 is missing. The J gene is TRBJ2-6, the V gene TRBV12-3 or TRBV12-4; 7 bases agree with TRBD1. The CDR3 is made up of 16 amino acids. The V gene end was trimmed by 4 bases and the J gene end by 4 bases; junction bases not matched to a gene: 7. CDR3 nucleotide sequence: TGTGCCAGCAGTTCAGTACAGGGGTACGGGGCCAACGTCCTGACTCTC. Translated, it gives CASSSVQGYGANVLTL.

For this clonotype: A much larger clone is a single base away; this may be a read error. The conserved phenylalanine or tryptophan normally closing the CDR3 is absent here, so this likely arose from a read error. V and J are TRBV29-1 and TRBJ2-5; 8 bases are shared with TRBD2. Germline trimming cut 6 bases from V and 5 bases from J; bases unmatched to any gene: 8. The CDR3 length is 13 residues. Germline assignment: CDR1 SQVTM and CDR2 ANQGSEA. Here the CDR3 DNA reads TGCAGCGTCGTTAACTGGACTAGCGAGACCCAGTACCTC. This codes for CSVVNWTSETQYL.

The chain couples TRBV28 to TRBJ2-7; 13 nucleotides agree with TRBD2. This CDR3 is built from 18 residues. Germline CDR1 is MDHEN and CDR2 is SYDVKM. V lost 6 bases and J lost 2; bases outside the gene matches: 13. The chain's CDR3 is CASRPTSGRALRTYEQYF. Here the CDR3 DNA reads TGTGCCAGCAGGCCTACTAGCGGGAGGGCTCTCCGAACCTACGAGCAGTACTTC.